What follows is one T cell receptor beta chain and its context. This sample was taken from a study of cytomegalovirus exposure and HLA in healthy donors. It was with 60 Vbeta and 13 Jbeta primers that the PCR ran. Clones were read by immunoSEQ multiplex PCR, and TCRdb kept only the in-frame ones, dropping some. The sample contains roughly 200,000 clones, over 60% of which appear only once. CDR3 length: 15 residues. Trimming removed 8 bases from V and 0 bases from J, with 16 bases in between. CDR1 is SNHLY, CDR2 FYNNEI, per germline. Sequencing used PBMCs. The genes are TRBV2 and TRBJ2-5, with D tentatively TRBD1 (5 bases). The source is a middle-aged man in good health and CMV-seronegative. The CDR3 nucleotides are TGTGCCAGCTGCAAATCAGGGATGTACCAAGAGACCCAGTACTTC. This gives the protein CASCKSGMYQETQYF.